The 12 T cell receptor beta chains presented below share a single source sample, sequenced in a study of identical twins (TCRdb year 2016). The library was obtained by 5' RACE. Sequenced on an Illumina HiSeq 2000. Using fastp trimming at Q25 and MiXCR clonotype assembly, TCRdb reanalyzed the public sequencing data and kept in-frame beta chains. CDR3 protein duplicates are merged, each entry listing the most common genes and DNA. Present in this sample are more than 400,000 distinct CDR3 sequences, around 15% of which were seen just once. Roughly 0.4% of the sample is taken by the ten largest. These data were also reused for a study on yellow fever vaccine responses in identical twins.

Source material: CD4+ T cells sorted from blood. Receptor source: a young woman in good health.

This clonotype was counted between two and nine times. V is TRBV27 and J is TRBJ2-2; the match to TRBD2 covers 8 bases. Germline V lookup: CDR1 MNHEY, CDR2 SMNVEV (reference sequence). The CDR3 extends over 14 amino acids. V was clipped by 8 bases and J by 6 bases; unmatched bases: 8. This CDR3 is CASPGGGPPGELFF. In DNA form, the CDR3 reads TGTGCCAGCCCCGGGGGGGGCCCCCCCGGGGAGCTGTTTTTT.

This clonotype has only a few counts. This rearrangement joins TRBV5-1 to TRBJ1-2; a possible D gene is TRBD1 (5 bases). This CDR3 has 15 residues. CDR1 SGHRS and CDR2 YFSETQ come from the germline V gene. Trimming cost V 0 bases and J 5 bases, with 14 bases left between them. CDR3 amino acids: CASSLEPGVMYGYTF. CDR3 DNA sequence: TGCGCCAGCAGCTTGGAGCCGGGGGTAATGTATGGCTACACCTTC.

V usage is TRBV20-1 and J usage is TRBJ2-1; TRBD2 matches 12 bases. Germline V gene lookup returns CDR1 DFQATT and CDR2 SNEGSKA (reference sequence). Trimming cost V 1 base and J 6 bases; bases outside gene matches: 4. This CDR3 is built from 15 residues. The CDR3 here is CSARAGLAGINEQFF. The CDR3 DNA is TGCAGTGCTAGAGCTGGACTAGCGGGGATCAATGAGCAGTTCTTC.

The rearrangement links TRBV12-3 or TRBV12-4 to TRBJ2-5; maybe TRBD1 (6 bases). V shed 6 bases and J shed 2 bases, with 16 bases lying between them. This CDR3 has 15 amino acids. DNA for the CDR3: TGTGCCAGCAGATCGGACAGCCCCCTGCAAGAGACCCAGTACTTC. Translated: CASRSDSPLQETQYF.

The sample holds a few counts of this clonotype. V is TRBV5-1 and J is TRBJ2-1; D remains unclear. V was trimmed by 0 bases and J by 6 bases, leaving 16 bases between them. The length of the CDR3 is 16 residues. Per the germline V gene, CDR1 is SGHRS and CDR2 is YFSETQ. CDR3 amino acids: CASSLGGWKVSNEQFF. Here the CDR3 DNA reads TGCGCCAGCAGCTTGGGGGGTTGGAAAGTAAGCAATGAGCAGTTCTTC.

The J gene is TRBJ1-1, the V gene TRBV5-1; possible D gene TRBD1, 5 bases. Trimming cost V 2 bases and J 1 base, with 15 bases left between them. Germline lookup yields CDR1 SGHRS and CDR2 YFSETQ. The CDR3 has 16 amino acids. CDR3 bases: TGCGCCAGCAGCTTACTCCTGGCGGGACCGAACACTGAAGCTTTCTTT. Translation: CASSLLLAGPNTEAFF.

This rearrangement joins TRBV28 to TRBJ2-1, with 10 bases aligning to TRBD2. V was clipped by 4 bases and J by 1 base; unmatched bases: 7. The CDR3 consists of 17 residues. Germline values: CDR1 MDHEN, CDR2 SYDVKM. The chain's CDR3 is CASSSASGRASYNEQFF. The CDR3 bases are TGTGCCAGCAGTTCAGCGAGCGGGAGGGCTTCCTACAATGAGCAGTTCTTC. Using reference TRBV28 and TRBJ2-1 for the parts outside the CDR3, the full variable domain is DVKVTQSSRYLVKRTGEKVFLECVQDMDHENMFWYRQDPGLGLRLIYFSYDVKMKEKGDIPEGYSVSREKKERFSLILESASTNQTSMYLCASSSASGRASYNEQFFGPGTRLTVL.

The chain carries TRBV18 and TRBJ2-1, with D perhaps being TRBD1 or TRBD2 (5 bases each). V was pared by 1 base and J by 10 bases, with 14 bases between. This CDR3 comprises 14 residues. The V gene's germline CDR1 is KGHSH and CDR2 LQKENI. Here the CDR3 reads CASSPLTAEGEQFF. CDR3 sequence (DNA): TGTGCCAGCTCACCACTAACTGCCGAGGGGGAGCAGTTCTTC.

This clonotype was seen a handful of times. This chain connects TRBV24-1 to TRBJ2-2; 7 bases are shared with TRBD1. Germline CDR1 is KGHDR and CDR2 is SFDVKD. Trimming cost V 5 bases and J 6 bases; bases outside gene matches: 5. The CDR3 runs 14 residues. The CDR3 region has the DNA TGTGCCACCAGTGCGACAGGGCGCGCCGGGGAGCTGTTTTTT. As protein: CATSATGRAGELFF.

The chain has TRBV29-1 and TRBJ2-3; 11 bases map to TRBD2. Germline CDR1 is SQVTM and CDR2 is ANQGSEA. Trimming at V came to 7 bases and at J to 4 bases, leaving 10 bases not matched to a gene. The CDR3 is made up of 15 amino acids. CDR3: CSAATSGKSPDTQYF. The DNA for the CDR3 is TGCAGCGCCGCGACTAGCGGGAAATCACCAGATACGCAGTATTTT.

The table lists this clonotype with many counts. V is TRBV2 and J is TRBJ1-6; D is possibly TRBD1 (6 bases). CDR3 length equals 13 residues. Germline V gene lookup returns CDR1 SNHLY and CDR2 FYNNEI. The germline V and J ends were trimmed by 5 bases and 8 bases, with 10 bases remaining between them. CDR3 loop: CASSQGRDSPLHF. In DNA form, the CDR3 reads TGTGCCAGCAGTCAGGGGAGAGATTCACCCCTCCACTTT.

This sequence joins TRBV6-1 and TRBJ2-6, with 9 nucleotides matching TRBD1. This CDR3 is built from 17 residues. CDR1 MNHNS and CDR2 SASEGT come from the germline V gene. V trimming: 5 bases; J trimming: 2 bases; junction bases outside the gene matches: 7. The CDR3 loop is CASSRDRVPTGANVLTF. CDR3 coding DNA: TGTGCCAGCAGTCGGGACAGGGTACCCACTGGGGCCAACGTCCTGACTTTC.